This T cell receptor (beta chain) is from a study of type 1 and type 2 diabetes patients. Regarding the study as a whole: Age and gender were not matched between study groups, possibly biasing interpretation. Some expanded clones seen only in T1D might occur in additional T2D or control samples.

There are 15 residues in the CDR3. V was clipped by 5 bases and J by 5 bases, with 19 bases between them. The germline V gene encodes CDR1 SGHTA and CDR2 FQGNSA. The PCR template was genomic DNA. Amplification of the beta chain CDR3 used 30 forward and 13 reverse multiplex primers. TCRdb reanalysed the multiplex PCR reads using MiXCR and keeps one entry per CDR3 protein. Of more than 250,000 distinct CDR3 sequences listed, over 45% are singletons. This clonotype was found a few times. Its antigen remains unknown. Source material: peripheral blood mononuclear cells (PBMCs). This clonotype was sampled from a man between 18 and 35 years old with type 2 diabetes. This sequence joins TRBV7-2 and TRBJ2-7; a weak D match, TRBD1 (5 bases). In DNA, the CDR3 is TGTGCCAGCAGCCAACCTGGAAAGGGGATAGACGAGCAGTACTTC. Protein sequence: CASSQPGKGIDEQYF.